Sequencing of this T cell receptor (beta chain) was carried out in a study of blood T cell repertoires in COVID-19. CDR1 is SGHDN, CDR2 FVKESK, per germline. The CDR3 has 16 amino acids. The V segment lost 0 bases and the J segment 3 bases; nucleotides outside the gene matches: 6. This clone was counted only a few times. Under the authors' procedure: Estimates of nucleated cell counts were drawn from the amplification of reference gene primers. Data came from immunoSEQ multiplex PCR; TCRdb stores just in-frame clones and leaves some out. V and J calls and clone size follow that table, whereas D and trimming were derived from the DNA. Of approximately 110,000 clones listed, 65% to 80% are singletons.

The J gene is TRBJ2-7, the V gene TRBV14; 9 nucleotides align to TRBD1. The specimen sequenced was peripheral blood. The TCR was taken from a human donor with acute or convalescent COVID-19. The donor label of this sample is uncertain. The CDR3 DNA reads TGTGCCAGCAGCCAAGATTTGGGACAGGGATTCTACGAGCAGTACTTC. It specifies CASSQDLGQGFYEQYF. The full variable domain, with the rest looked up from reference TRBV14 and TRBJ2-7, is EAGVTQFPSHSVIEKGQTVTLRCDPISGHDNLYWYRRVMGKEIKFLLHFVKESKQDESGMPNNRFLAERTGGTYSTLKVQPAELEDSGVYFCASSQDLGQGFYEQYFGPGTRLTVT.